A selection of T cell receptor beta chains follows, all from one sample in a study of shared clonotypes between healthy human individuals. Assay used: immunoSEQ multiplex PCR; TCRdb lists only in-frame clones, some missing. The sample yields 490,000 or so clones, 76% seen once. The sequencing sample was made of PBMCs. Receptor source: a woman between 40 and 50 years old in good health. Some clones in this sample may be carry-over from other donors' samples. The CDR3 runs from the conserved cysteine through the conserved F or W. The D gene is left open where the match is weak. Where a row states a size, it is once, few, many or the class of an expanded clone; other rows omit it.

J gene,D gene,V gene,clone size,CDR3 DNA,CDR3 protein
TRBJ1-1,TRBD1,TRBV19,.,TGTGCCACTCACAGGGGAGTCATGAACACTGAAGCTTTCTTT,CATHRGVMNTEAFF
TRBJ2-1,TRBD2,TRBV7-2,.,TGTGCCAGCAGCTTCCCTAGCGGGAGAGTCAATGAGCAGTTCTTC,CASSFPSGRVNEQFF
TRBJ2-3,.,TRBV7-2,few,TGTGCCAGCAGCTTAAGGTACAGGCAGAGCACAGATACGCAGTATTTT,CASSLRYRQSTDTQYF
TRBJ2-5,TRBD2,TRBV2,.,TGTGCCAGCAGACCCCCACTAGCGGAAGAGACCCAGTACTTC,CASRPPLAEETQYF
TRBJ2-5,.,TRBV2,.,TGTGCCAGCAGTGCACAGGGTCTACAAGAGACCCAGTACTTC,CASSAQGLQETQYF
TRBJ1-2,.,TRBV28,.,TGTGCCAGCAGTTTACGGCAGGCGGCGAGCTACACCTTC,CASSLRQAASYTF
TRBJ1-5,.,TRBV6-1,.,TGTGCCAGCAGTGATGAGGGGTTAGGATACCAGCCCCAGCATTTT,CASSDEGLGYQPQHF
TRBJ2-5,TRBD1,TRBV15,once,TGTGCCACTGCACGGGACAGGCAAGAGACCCAGTACTTC,CATARDRQETQYF
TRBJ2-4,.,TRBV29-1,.,TGCAGCGTTGCCCCTGGACTAAGGTCGGGGAACATTCAGTACTTC,CSVAPGLRSGNIQYF
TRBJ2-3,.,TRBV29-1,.,TGCAGCGTGCATACCATGTCGCGGGGAAGCACAGATACGCAGTATTTT,CSVHTMSRGSTDTQYF
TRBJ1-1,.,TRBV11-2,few,TGTGCCAGCAGCTTACAGGAAAGAACTGAAGCTTTCTTT,CASSLQERTEAFF
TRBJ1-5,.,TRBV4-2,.,TGTGCCAGCAGCCAGATAACGAATCAGCCCCAGCATTTT,CASSQITNQPQHF
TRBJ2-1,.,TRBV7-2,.,TGTGCCAGCAGCTCGTACCACTTATGGGATGAGCAGTTCTTC,CASSSYHLWDEQFF
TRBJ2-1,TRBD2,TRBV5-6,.,TGTGCCAGCAGCCGACTAGCGGGAGGATACAATGAGCAGTTCTTC,CASSRLAGGYNEQFF
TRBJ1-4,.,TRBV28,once,TGTGCCAGCAGTTCCCCCCCGGGTGAAAAACTGTTTTTT,CASSSPPGEKLFF
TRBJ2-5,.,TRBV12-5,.,TGTGCTAGTGGTTTGGGCCGAGACCCCCGCTATGAGACCCAGTACTTC,CASGLGRDPRYETQYF
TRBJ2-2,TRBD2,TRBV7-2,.,TGTGCCAGCAACCCCCAGGCGGGAGGAAGCGCCGGGGAGCTGTTTTTT,CASNPQAGGSAGELFF
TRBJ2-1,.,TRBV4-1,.,TGCGCCAGCAGCCAACTCGGGGTTTCCTACAATGAGCAGTTCTTC,CASSQLGVSYNEQFF
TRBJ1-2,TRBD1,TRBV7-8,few,TGTGCCAGCAGCTTACTGGGACAGGGTCGAAAGGGCTACACCTTC,CASSLLGQGRKGYTF
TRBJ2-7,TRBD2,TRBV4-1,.,TGCGCCAGCAGCCAAGTGGGACTAGAAGGGGGACAGCAGTACTTC,CASSQVGLEGGQQYF
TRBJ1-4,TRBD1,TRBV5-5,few,TGTGCCAGCAGCTTAGTTGCAGGGGGCGCCGGGGAAAAACTGTTTTTT,CASSLVAGGAGEKLFF
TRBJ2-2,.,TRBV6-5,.,TGTGCCAGCAGTTGGGACCCCGCTGAAGGGGAGCTGTTTTTT,CASSWDPAEGELFF
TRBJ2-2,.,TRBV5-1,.,TGCGCCAGCAGCTTGCAGCCATCGAACACCGGGGAGCTGTTTTTT,CASSLQPSNTGELFF
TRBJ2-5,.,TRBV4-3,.,TGCGCCAGCAGCCAAGGGGCCCGGCCTCCCTCTTACTTC,CASSQGARPPSYF
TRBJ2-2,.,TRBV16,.,TGTGCCAGCAGCCAATTGGGTCGGGACACCGGGGAGCTGTTTTTT,CASSQLGRDTGELFF
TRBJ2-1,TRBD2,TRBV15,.,TGTGCCACCAACCGCGGAGGCGGGAGGGGCAATGAGCAGTTCTTC,CATNRGGGRGNEQFF
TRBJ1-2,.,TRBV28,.,TGTGCCAGCAGGGCCGACACCACTAACTATGGCTACACCTTC,CASRADTTNYGYTF
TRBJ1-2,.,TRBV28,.,TGTGCCAGCAGTCCCCAGTCCCTCATTGGCTATGGCTACACCTTC,CASSPQSLIGYGYTF
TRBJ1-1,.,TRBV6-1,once,TGTGCCAGCAGTCAACATCAAGGGGGGAACACTGAAGCTTTCTTT,CASSQHQGGNTEAFF
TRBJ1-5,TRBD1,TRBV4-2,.,TGTGCCAGCAGCCGACAGGGAGGCAATCAGCCCCAGCATTTT,CASSRQGGNQPQHF
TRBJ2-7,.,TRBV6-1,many,TGTGCCAGCAGTGAAGGTGAGGAACGCTACGAGCAGTACTTC,CASSEGEERYEQYF
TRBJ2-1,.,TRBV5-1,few,TGCGCCAGCAGCTTGTTGGGATCCTACAATGAGCAGTTCTTC,CASSLLGSYNEQFF
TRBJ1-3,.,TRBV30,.,TGTGCCTGGAGTGGGGGACCGAACTCTGGAAACACCATATATTTT,CAWSGGPNSGNTIYF
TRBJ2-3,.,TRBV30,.,TGTGCCTGGAGTGTCGGGGACAACATCGGCACAGATACGCAGTATTTT,CAWSVGDNIGTDTQYF
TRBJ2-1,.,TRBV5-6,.,TGTGCCAGCAGCTTGCTGGCACTTTACGACAATGAGCAGTTCTTC,CASSLLALYDNEQFF
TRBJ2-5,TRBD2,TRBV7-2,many,TGTGCCAGCAGCCGAATCAGGACTAGCGGGAGTAGTGAGACCCAGTACTTC,CASSRIRTSGSSETQYF
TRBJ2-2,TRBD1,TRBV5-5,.,TGTGCCAGCACCCTGGGGGCCGGGACAGGGGACACCGGGGAGCTGTTTTTT,CASTLGAGTGDTGELFF
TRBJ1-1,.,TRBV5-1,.,TGCGCCAGCAGCTTGAGGGCAGGGGAGAACACTGAAGCTTTCTTT,CASSLRAGENTEAFF
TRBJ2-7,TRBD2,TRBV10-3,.,TGTGCCATCAGTGTCAGTAGCGGGAGGTCTTACGAGCAGTACTTC,CAISVSSGRSYEQYF
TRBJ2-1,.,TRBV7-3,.,TGTGCCAGCAGCTTACAGGGAGCCCCGCAGGGAAGTCAGTTCTTC,CASSLQGAPQGSQFF
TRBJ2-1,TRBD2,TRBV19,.,TGTGCCAGTAGGTCCTCGGGGGGGACGTACAATGAGCAGTTCTTC,CASRSSGGTYNEQFF
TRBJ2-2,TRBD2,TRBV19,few,TGTGCCAGTAGTATCGGTGGGGGGGACACCGGGGAGCTGTTTTTT,CASSIGGGDTGELFF